Each of the 26 T cell receptor beta chains below was sequenced from the same sample in a study of human T cells and chemical hapten exposure. The time point denotes: patch test 1, 2 weeks after DPC sensitization. Treatment indicated: therapeutic diphenylcyclopropenone sensitization with weekly scalp DPC. A single record per CDR3 protein comes from TCRdb applying MiXCR to the RACE reads. The data hold 95,000 or so distinct CDR3 sequences, with 8% to 11% observed a single time. The sample consisted of whole blood, taken in connection with sensitization to the hapten diphenylcyclopropenone (DPC). All receptors come from a man aged 35 to 55 with alopecia areata. Some clones in this sample may be carry-over from other donors' samples.

The chain joins TRBV28 to TRBJ2-3, with D possibly called TRBD1 or TRBD2 (5 bases each). Germline CDR1 reads MDHEN; CDR2 reads SYDVKM. The CDR3 spans 14 residues. V lost 3 bases, J lost 3 bases, and 10 bases lay in between. The CDR3 sequence: CASSFGGKTDTQYF. In nucleotides, the CDR3 is TGTGCCAGCAGTTTTGGGGGTAAAACAGATACGCAGTATTTT. Full variable domain (remainder filled in from reference TRBV28 and TRBJ2-3): DVKVTQSSRYLVKRTGEKVFLECVQDMDHENMFWYRQDPGLGLRLIYFSYDVKMKEKGDIPEGYSVSREKKERFSLILESASTNQTSMYLCASSFGGKTDTQYFGPGTRLTVL.

This clonotype occurred a few times. The chain couples TRBV29-1 to TRBJ2-1; tentatively, D is TRBD1 (5 bases). Between the trimmed V and J ends, which lost 2 bases and 4 bases, there was a span of 12 bases. The CDR3 spans 14 residues. Germline lookup yields CDR1 SQVTM and CDR2 ANQGSEA. This CDR3 reads CSVEPQGPYNEQFF. The DNA for the CDR3 is TGCAGCGTTGAACCCCAGGGCCCTTACAATGAGCAGTTCTTC.

The sample holds many counts of this clonotype. The chain is built from TRBV27 and TRBJ1-6, with no clear D. The CDR3 is 20 residues long. Trimming removed 2 bases from V and 9 bases from J, with 29 bases in between. Germline CDR1 and CDR2: MNHEY and SMNVEV (reference sequence). CDR3 protein: CASSLRSPQSAGRAISPLHF. The DNA for the CDR3 is TGTGCCAGCAGTTTACGATCCCCCCAATCGGCCGGCCGGGCAATTTCACCCCTCCACTTT.

This clonotype has only a few counts. This chain links TRBV15 with TRBJ1-5; weak D call: TRBD1 (5 bases). From germline, CDR1 is LNHNV and CDR2 YYDKDF (reference sequence). V was clipped by 0 bases and J by 9 bases, with 15 bases between them. The CDR3 is 15 residues long. CDR3 bases: TGTGCCACCAGCAGAGAACCTACAGGAGCCGGGCCCCAGCATTTT. Translating it yields CATSREPTGAGPQHF.

The table lists this clonotype with a few counts. The gene calls are TRBV7-9 and TRBJ2-1; D uncertain. Germline CDR1 reads SEHNR; CDR2 reads FQNEAQ (reference sequence). V lost 3 bases and J 0 bases, leaving 6 bases between the germline ends. The length of the CDR3 is 14 residues. This CDR3 is CASSLRSSYNEQFF. The CDR3 coding sequence is TGTGCCAGCAGCTTGAGGTCCTCCTACAATGAGCAGTTCTTC.

There are many counts of this clonotype. J is TRBJ1-4 and V is TRBV18; D unclear. V lost 5 bases, J lost 8 bases, and 9 bases lay in between. The CDR3 is made up of 12 amino acids. CDR1 is KGHSH, CDR2 LQKENI, per germline. CDR3 in DNA: TGTGCCAGCTCAGGACTCGGCGAAAAACTGTTTTTT. Translating gives CASSGLGEKLFF.

This clonotype was observed a handful of times. The rearrangement joins TRBV18 to TRBJ2-5, with 7 bases fitting TRBD1. The V segment lost 2 bases and the J segment 1 base; nucleotides outside the gene matches: 1. Germline V gives CDR1 KGHSH, CDR2 LQKENI. The CDR3 is 14 amino acids. This CDR3 is CASSPGDSQETQYF. CDR3 DNA sequence: TGTGCCAGCTCACCAGGGGACAGCCAAGAGACCCAGTACTTC.

Comment on this clonotype: The junction shows a germline mismatch at one end, possibly a read error. The V call is TRBV7-7, the J call TRBJ2-5, with unresolved D. The CDR3 covers 13 residues. Per the germline V gene, CDR1 is SSHAT and CDR2 is FNYEAQ (reference sequence). CDR3 nucleotides: TGTGCTAGCAGCTTAGGGTTCCAAGAGACCCAGTACTTC. This translates into CASSLGFQETQYF.

The chain is built from TRBV4-3 and TRBJ2-1; D uncertain. From germline, CDR1 is LGHNA and CDR2 YSLEER. Trimming took off 0 bases at V and 0 bases at J, with 12 bases between the two ends. This CDR3 is 17 amino acids long. For the CDR3, the DNA is TGCGCCAGCAGCCAAGATTGGGCGGCTAGCTCCTACAATGAGCAGTTCTTC. Protein: CASSQDWAASSYNEQFF.

This clonotype was counted ten times or more. The genes are TRBV20-1 and TRBJ1-2; D remains unclear. V was shortened by 3 bases and J by 0 bases, with 8 bases between the two germline ends. The CDR3 is 13 residues long. The germline gives CDR1 DFQATT, CDR2 SNEGSKA (reference sequence). The CDR3 loop is CSARDEANYGYTF. The CDR3 nucleotides read TGCAGTGCTAGGGATGAAGCTAACTATGGCTACACCTTC.

The rearrangement links TRBV11-3 to TRBJ2-2; TRBD2 agrees at 7 bases. Germline loops: CDR1 SGHNT, CDR2 YENEEA. CDR3 size: 14 residues. Trimming took 4 bases from V and 7 from J; bases not matched to a gene: 6. In nucleotides, the CDR3 is TGTGCCAGCAGCTCCTCTTGGGGGGGCGGGGAGCTGTTTTTT. Protein: CASSSSWGGGELFF.

The CDR3 spells CASSYSSGSNSPLHF. In DNA, the CDR3 is TGTGCCAGCAGTTACTCTTCCGGGTCGAATTCACCCCTCCACTTT. The chain is built from TRBV6-5 and TRBJ1-6; D remains ambiguous. The ends were cut back, 0 bases at V and 7 bases at J, with 10 bases in the middle. The CDR3 is 15 amino acids. CDR1 and CDR2 (germline): MNHEY, SVGAGI.

This chain joins TRBV6-1 and TRBJ2-1, with D possibly being TRBD1 (6 bases). The CDR3 extends over 13 amino acids. The germline V and J ends were trimmed by 4 bases and 8 bases, with 12 bases remaining between them. CDR1 and CDR2 (germline): MNHNS, SASEGT. The CDR3 sequence: CASSGTGFYEQFF. Here the CDR3 DNA reads TGTGCCAGCAGTGGCACAGGGTTCTATGAGCAGTTCTTC.

This clonotype was counted ten times or more. The V and J genes are TRBV28 and TRBJ2-6, with D possibly being TRBD1 (6 bases). Between the trimmed V and J ends, which lost 4 bases and 4 bases, there was a span of 11 bases. The CDR3 loop spans 15 amino acids. Germline loops: CDR1 MDHEN, CDR2 SYDVKM. This CDR3 is CASSSSGVGANVLTF. In DNA form, the CDR3 reads TGTGCCAGCAGTTCTTCAGGGGTCGGGGCCAACGTCCTGACTTTC.

This clonotype has more than one count but fewer than ten. CDR3 sequence (DNA): TGCAGTCCAAGGACTAGCGGGAGAAATAATGAGCAGTTCTTC. Residues: CSPRTSGRNNEQFF. The chain recombines TRBV20-1 with TRBJ2-1; TRBD2 agrees at 13 bases. Trimming took 8 bases from V and 7 from J; bases not matched to a gene: 8. This CDR3 region has 14 residues. Germline V CDR1 and CDR2: DFQATT, SNEGSKA (reference sequence).

This clonotype appeared a few times. This rearrangement joins TRBV12-3 or TRBV12-4 to TRBJ2-1; no clear D gene. Deletions cut 5 bases from V and 3 bases from J, with 14 bases between. The CDR3 consists of 15 residues. CDR3 sequence (DNA): TGTGCCAGCAGTGGAACTGCTTCATACTACAATGAGCAGTTCTTC. It codes for CASSGTASYYNEQFF.

This clonotype was found a few times. The rearrangement joins TRBV25-1 to TRBJ2-5; 9 nucleotides line up with TRBD2. V was pared by 1 base and J by 3 bases, with 6 bases of the junction left unmatched. Germline V gene data show CDR1 as MGHDK and CDR2 as SYGVNS. This CDR3 comprises 16 residues. The CDR3 DNA follows: TGTGCCAGCAGTGAATTCCTTAGCGGGAGTAAAGAGACCCAGTACTTC. Translated, it gives CASSEFLSGSKETQYF.

For this clonotype: A much larger clone lies a single base off, so this may be a read error. The chain recombines TRBV29-1 with TRBJ1-5; TRBD1 aligns across 7 bases. Looked up from germline, CDR1 is SQVTM and CDR2 is ANQGSEA. The CDR3 is 13 residues long. Trimming at V came to 6 bases and at J to 1 base, leaving 3 bases not matched to a gene. The CDR3 region has the DNA TGCAGCGTGGAACAGGGGAGCAATCAGCCCCAGCATTTT. Translation gives CSVEQGSNQPQHF.

Ten or more counts support this clonotype. The chain carries TRBV6-5 and TRBJ1-2; 10 nucleotides align to TRBD1. Germline-derived CDR1 and CDR2 are MNHEY and SVGAGI. The CDR3 has 14 residues. The junction had 4 bases not matched to a gene; V was cut back by 2 bases and J by 7 bases. In DNA form, the CDR3 reads TGTGCCAGCAGTTACGATGACAGGGGGCTTGGCTACACCTTC. Its translation is CASSYDDRGLGYTF.

Only a few counts were recorded for this clonotype. The gene calls are TRBV29-1 and TRBJ1-1, with a possible D match to TRBD1 (5 bases). Germline CDR1 SQVTM, CDR2 ANQGSEA. This CDR3 has 11 residues. Trimming removed 4 bases at V and 3 bases at J, with 6 bases between. Here the CDR3 DNA reads TGCAGCGTTGGGGGGTACACTGAAGCTTTCTTT. Its translation: CSVGGYTEAFF.

This clonotype was counted a few times. The chain combines TRBV12-3 or TRBV12-4 with TRBJ1-2; a weak D match, TRBD1 (6 bases). Trimming removed 0 bases from V and 1 base from J, with 12 bases in between. The CDR3 totals 16 residues. The DNA for the CDR3 is TGTGCCAGCAGTTTAGCCCTGGACAGATTTAACTATGGCTACACCTTC. It translates to CASSLALDRFNYGYTF.

The CDR3 DNA is TGTGCCAGCAAGCTGACGTTAGGGGACAATGAGCAGTTCTTC. Its protein product is CASKLTLGDNEQFF. The rearrangement links TRBV12-3 or TRBV12-4 to TRBJ2-1, with TRBD1 as a possible D gene (5 bases). V lost 7 bases, J lost 5 bases, and 15 bases lay in between. The CDR3 spans 14 residues.

V usage is TRBV20-1 and J usage is TRBJ2-3; 12 nucleotides align to TRBD2. Germline V gene sequence: CDR1 DFQATT, CDR2 SNEGSKA (reference sequence). The V gene end was trimmed by 3 bases and the J gene end by 2 bases; junction bases not matched to a gene: 6. This CDR3 is 16 amino acids long. The CDR3 reads CSARGGLAGITDTQYF. For the CDR3, the DNA is TGCAGTGCTAGGGGGGGACTAGCGGGCATCACAGATACGCAGTATTTT.

The gene calls are TRBV28 and TRBJ2-3, with D hard to call. Germline-derived CDR1 and CDR2 are MDHEN and SYDVKM. The CDR3 is 13 amino acids. V was trimmed by 8 bases and J by 0 bases, leaving 9 bases between them. The DNA for the CDR3 is TGTGCCAGCCGGCCCTACAGCACAGATACGCAGTATTTT. This sequence encodes CASRPYSTDTQYF.

The chain combines TRBV24-1 with TRBJ2-5, with TRBD1 as a possible D gene (6 bases). Germline V gene sequence: CDR1 KGHDR, CDR2 SFDVKD. Trimming pared 9 bases from V and 4 bases from J, leaving 20 bases between. CDR3 length: 15 residues. The CDR3 region is CATAGTTPGRETQYF. The CDR3 DNA is TGTGCCACCGCCGGGACAACCCCAGGAAGAGAGACCCAGTACTTC.

In nucleotides, the CDR3 is TGTGCCAGCAGCTTGGGGGACAGCACCTACAATGAGCAGTTCTTC. Amino acids: CASSLGDSTYNEQFF. This sequence joins TRBV5-6 and TRBJ2-1; 7 bases are a match to TRBD1. V lost 0 bases to trimming and J lost 2 bases; unmatched junction nucleotides: 2. The germline V gene has CDR1 SGHDT and CDR2 YYEEEE. The CDR3 has 15 residues.